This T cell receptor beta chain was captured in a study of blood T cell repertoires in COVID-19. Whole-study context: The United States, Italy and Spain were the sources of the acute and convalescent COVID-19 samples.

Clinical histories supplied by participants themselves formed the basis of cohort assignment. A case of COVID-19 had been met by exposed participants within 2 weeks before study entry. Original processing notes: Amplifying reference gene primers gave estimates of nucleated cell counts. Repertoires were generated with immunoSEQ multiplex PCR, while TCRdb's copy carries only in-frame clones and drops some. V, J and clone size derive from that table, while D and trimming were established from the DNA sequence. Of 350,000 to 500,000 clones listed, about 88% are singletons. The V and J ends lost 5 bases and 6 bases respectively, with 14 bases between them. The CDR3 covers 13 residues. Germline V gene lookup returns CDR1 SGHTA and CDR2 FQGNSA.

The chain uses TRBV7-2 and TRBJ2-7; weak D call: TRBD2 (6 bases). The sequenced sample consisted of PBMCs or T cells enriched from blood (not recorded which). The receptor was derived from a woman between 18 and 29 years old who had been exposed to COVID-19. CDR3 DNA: TGTGCCAGCAGCGTGGACGGACTACTCGAGCAGTACTTC. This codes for CASSVDGLLEQYF.